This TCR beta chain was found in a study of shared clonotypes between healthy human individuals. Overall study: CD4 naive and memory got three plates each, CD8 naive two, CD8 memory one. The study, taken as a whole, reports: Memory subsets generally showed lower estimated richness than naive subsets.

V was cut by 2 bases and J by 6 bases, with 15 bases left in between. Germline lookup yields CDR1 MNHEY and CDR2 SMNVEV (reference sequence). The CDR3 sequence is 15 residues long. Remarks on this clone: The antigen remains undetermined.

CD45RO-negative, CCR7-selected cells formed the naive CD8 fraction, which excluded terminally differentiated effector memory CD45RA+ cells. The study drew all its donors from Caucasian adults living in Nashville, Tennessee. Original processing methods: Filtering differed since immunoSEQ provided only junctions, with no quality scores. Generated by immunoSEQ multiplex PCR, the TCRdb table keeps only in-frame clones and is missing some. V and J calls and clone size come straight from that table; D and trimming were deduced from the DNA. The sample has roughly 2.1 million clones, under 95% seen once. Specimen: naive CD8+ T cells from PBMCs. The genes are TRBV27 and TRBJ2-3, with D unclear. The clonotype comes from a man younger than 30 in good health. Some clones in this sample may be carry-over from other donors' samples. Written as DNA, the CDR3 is TGTGCCAGCAGTTTACAACCGCACCTAGGGGATACGCAGTATTTT. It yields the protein CASSLQPHLGDTQYF.